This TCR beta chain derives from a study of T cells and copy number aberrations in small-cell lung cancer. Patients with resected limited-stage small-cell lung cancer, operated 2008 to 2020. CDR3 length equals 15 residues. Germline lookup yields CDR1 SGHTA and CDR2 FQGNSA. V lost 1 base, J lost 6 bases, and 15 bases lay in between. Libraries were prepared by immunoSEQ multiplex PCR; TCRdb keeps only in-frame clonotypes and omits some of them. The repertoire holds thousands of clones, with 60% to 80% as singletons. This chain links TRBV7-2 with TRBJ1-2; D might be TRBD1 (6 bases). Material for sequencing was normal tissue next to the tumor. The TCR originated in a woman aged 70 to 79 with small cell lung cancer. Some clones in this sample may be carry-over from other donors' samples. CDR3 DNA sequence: TGTGCCAGCAGCTTAGAATGGGGGGCGCGGGATGGCTACACCTTC. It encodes CASSLEWGARDGYTF.